The 8 T cell receptor beta chains below come from one sample, sequenced in a study of T-cell memory formation after mild COVID-19 (dated by TCRdb to 2020 to 2022). The library was generated by 5' RACE. The run used an Illumina NovaSeq 6000. TCRdb reworked the public reads: Q25 trimming with fastp, MiXCR clone assembly, productive beta chains retained. Rows merge per CDR3 protein into single entries with the most common DNA and genes. Recorded for this sample are about 350,000 distinct CDR3 sequences; 20% to 25% of them occurred a single time. The top ten hold over 20% of the sample. Material: PBMCs or a T cell subset sorted from them (not recorded which). These receptor sequences come from a man younger than 30 who had mild COVID-19 (a few samples of this study predate the infection). The sample titles of this study are shuffled in the database, so cell type and time point are left out; the donor was told from shared clones.

The chain is built from TRBV12-3 or TRBV12-4 and TRBJ1-4; 7 positions agree with TRBD1. The V gene end was trimmed by 8 bases and the J gene end by 8 bases; junction bases not matched to a gene: 11. The CDR3 length is 14 residues. The chain's CDR3 is CASGRTGGEEKLFF. CDR3 nucleotide sequence: TGTGCCAGCGGTCGGACAGGAGGGGAGGAAAAACTGTTTTTT.

This clonotype has only a few counts. The chain joins TRBV27 to TRBJ2-2, with D possibly being TRBD1 or TRBD2 (5 bases each). This CDR3 is built from 16 residues. V lost 2 bases, J lost 0 bases, and 10 bases lay in between. Germline V CDR1 and CDR2: MNHEY, SMNVEV (reference sequence). The chain's CDR3 is CASSLRGPPNTGELFF. CDR3 nucleotides: TGTGCCAGCAGTTTAAGGGGACCTCCGAACACCGGGGAGCTGTTTTTT.

This chain links TRBV18 with TRBJ2-7, with D uncertain. Germline V gene sequence: CDR1 KGHSH, CDR2 LQKENI. The CDR3 has 13 amino acids. Trimming cost V 2 bases and J 4 bases, with 9 bases left between them. In DNA, the CDR3 is TGTGCCAGCTCACCAGGGATGCGGTACGAGCAGTACGTC. It is translated as CASSPGMRYEQYV.

DNA for the CDR3: TGTGCCAGCAGCCCCATAGGGGCAACTAATGAAAAACTGTTTTTT. Translating it yields CASSPIGATNEKLFF. The gene calls are TRBV12-3 or TRBV12-4 and TRBJ1-4; TRBD1 might be the D (5 bases). The CDR3 contains 15 residues. Trimming took off 6 bases at V and 0 bases at J, with 11 bases between the two ends.

This clonotype appeared a few times. The chain couples TRBV6-4 to TRBJ1-2; 7 bases agree with TRBD1. J lost 4 bases, V lost 6 bases, and 11 bases had no gene match. Germline V CDR1 and CDR2: MRHNA, SNTAGT. The CDR3 spans 15 residues. The CDR3 bases are TGTGCCAGCAGACGACAGGGTATCTTAGGCTATGGCTACACCTTC. Translated, it gives CASRRQGILGYGYTF.

This clonotype has a handful of counts. The chain combines TRBV4-3 with TRBJ1-1; 7 bases map to TRBD1. The CDR3 totals 14 residues. V trimming: 6 bases; J trimming: 5 bases; junction bases outside the gene matches: 9. Germline V CDR1 and CDR2: LGHNA, YSLEER. The CDR3, as DNA: TGCGCCAGCAGTTACGGACAGGCGGGGACTGAAGCTTTCTTT. Translated, it gives CASSYGQAGTEAFF.

This clonotype has more than one count but fewer than ten. V is TRBV2 and J is TRBJ2-1; 10 bases line up with TRBD1. Germline V lookup: CDR1 SNHLY, CDR2 FYNNEI. This CDR3 has 15 amino acids. Losses at the gene ends were 6 bases for V and 5 bases for J; bases not matched to a gene: 7. The DNA of the CDR3 is TGTGCCAGCAGGGGAGACAGGGGGCATCACAATGAGCAGTTCTTC. This encodes CASRGDRGHHNEQFF.

This clonotype has a handful of counts. The gene calls are TRBV12-3 or TRBV12-4 and TRBJ2-2, with TRBD1 matching 8 bases. This CDR3 region has 16 residues. V dropped 6 bases and J dropped 0; count of bases not matched to a gene: 6. The CDR3 is CASRPGQAANTGELFF. CDR3 sequence (DNA): TGTGCCAGCAGACCGGGACAGGCCGCGAACACCGGGGAGCTGTTTTTT.